Presented here are 24 T cell receptor beta chains from one specimen sequenced in a study of OX40 agonist ivuxolimab in advanced cancers. Assay used: immunoSEQ multiplex PCR; TCRdb lists only in-frame clones, some missing. The sample lists tens of thousands of clones; about 89% were seen once. This specimen consisted of CD4+ or CD8+ T cells sorted from blood, obtained in a trial of the OX40 agonist ivuxolimab. The origin of the receptors is an adult with an advanced solid tumor such as melanoma, head and neck, liver or kidney cancer.

The chain combines TRBV7-3 with TRBJ1-1; D remains ambiguous. CDR1 is SGHTA and CDR2 is FQGTGA in the germline V gene. There are 14 residues in the CDR3. V lost 5 bases to trimming and J lost 0 bases, with 10 bases between them. CDR3 amino acids: CASSKGVMNTEAFF. The CDR3 DNA reads TGTGCCAGCAGCAAGGGAGTCATGAACACTGAAGCTTTCTTT.

The chain recombines TRBV4-1 with TRBJ2-5; possibly TRBD2 for D (5 bases). CDR3 size: 14 residues. Trimming pared 0 bases from V and 4 bases from J, leaving 9 bases between. The germline CDR1 and CDR2 sequences are MGHRA and YSYEKL. The CDR3, as DNA: TGCGCCAGCAGCCAAGATATGGGGAGAGAGACCCAGTACTTC. Translating gives CASSQDMGRETQYF.

The chain employs TRBV5-8 and TRBJ1-6, with 7 bases aligning to TRBD1. In germline, CDR1 is SGHTS, CDR2 YDEGEE. The CDR3 runs to 16 residues. Germline trimming cut 2 bases from V and 4 bases from J; bases unmatched to any gene: 6. The CDR3 nucleotides read TGTGCCAGCAGCTTAGACAGGGAAAATTATAATTCACCCCTCCACTTT. This encodes CASSLDRENYNSPLHF.

The CDR3 sequence: CSAREGGGYTF. The CDR3 region has the DNA TGCAGTGCTAGGGAGGGGGGAGGCTACACCTTC. V and J are TRBV20-1 and TRBJ1-2; D perhaps matches TRBD1 (6 bases). CDR1 and CDR2 (germline): DFQATT, SNEGSKA (reference sequence). CDR3 length: 11 amino acids. The V end was cut by 3 bases, the J end by 8 bases, with 10 bases between.

The CDR3 is CASGSGSGGRSEQFF. The CDR3 coding sequence is TGTGCTAGTGGCTCAGGTTCGGGCGGACGGAGTGAGCAGTTCTTC. V and J are TRBV12-5 and TRBJ2-1; D is undetermined. V gave up 6 bases and J gave up 9 bases, with 21 bases separating them. The germline gives CDR1 LGHNT, CDR2 FRNRAP. The CDR3 has 15 amino acids. Full variable domain (remainder filled in from reference TRBV12-5 and TRBJ2-1): DARVTQTPRHKVTEMGQEVTMRCQPILGHNTVFWYRQTMMQGLELLAYFRNRAPLDDSGMPKDRFSAEMPDATLATLKIQPSEPRDSAVYFCASGSGSGGRSEQFFGPGTRLTVL.

This clone has only one observation. The J gene is TRBJ1-5, the V gene TRBV7-9; a weak D match, TRBD1 (6 bases). Germline CDR1 and CDR2: SEHNR and FQNEAQ (reference sequence). V shed 3 bases and J shed 5 bases, with 11 bases lying between them. The CDR3 covers 14 residues. The CDR3 DNA reads TGTGCCAGCAGCTTCCCGGGACAACATCAGCCCCAGCATTTT. Protein product: CASSFPGQHQPQHF.

The chain carries TRBV4-3 and TRBJ2-7; D is unclear. V lost 0 bases, J lost 6 bases, and 15 bases lay in between. This CDR3 comprises 15 residues. Per germline, CDR1 LGHNA and CDR2 YSLEER. The CDR3 nucleotides read TGCGCCAGCAGCCAAGACCTCCTAACGGGTCGCGAGCAGTACTTC. Translation gives CASSQDLLTGREQYF.

Remarks on this clone: Germline is not matched at one junction end, which may reflect a read error. Different DNA sequences within this sample yield the same CDR3. The chain recombines TRBV11-1 with TRBJ2-1, with D perhaps matching TRBD1 or TRBD2 (6 bases each). CDR3 size: 16 residues. Germline V gene sequence: CDR1 SGHAT, CDR2 FQDESV (reference sequence). CDR3 residues: CASSFRGTLPSDEQFF. The DNA of the CDR3 is TGTGCCAGTAGCTTTCGCGGGACACTTCCCAGCGATGAGCAGTTCTTC.

V and J are TRBV27 and TRBJ2-7; D could derive from TRBD1 or TRBD2 (5 bases each). Between the trimmed V and J ends, which lost 3 bases and 0 bases, there was a span of 9 bases. The germline CDR1 and CDR2 sequences are MNHEY and SMNVEV (reference sequence). This CDR3 contains 14 residues. CDR3 protein: CASSFGGSSYEQYF. The CDR3 nucleotides read TGTGCCAGCAGTTTTGGGGGTAGCTCCTACGAGCAGTACTTC.

The genes are TRBV29-1 and TRBJ2-2; D not resolved. From germline, CDR1 is SQVTM and CDR2 ANQGSEA. The V end lost 5 bases, the J end lost 5 bases, and 12 bases lay between the germline ends. This CDR3 is built from 13 residues. Here the CDR3 reads CSVRSGATGELFF. CDR3 coding DNA: TGCAGCGTTAGGTCAGGAGCTACCGGGGAGCTGTTTTTT.

CDR3 sequence: CASSQSAGLMIVQFF. CDR3 sequence (DNA): TGTGCCAGCAGCCAATCGGCGGGATTAATGATTGTGCAGTTCTTC. The chain uses TRBV16 and TRBJ2-1; possibly TRBD2 for D (6 bases). The CDR3 is 15 residues long. CDR1 is KGHSY and CDR2 is FQNENV in the germline V gene. The germline V and J ends were trimmed by 0 bases and 12 bases, with 18 bases remaining between them.

The rearrangement uses TRBV9 and TRBJ2-1, with D tentatively TRBD2 (5 bases). The germline V and J ends were trimmed by 4 bases and 0 bases, with 11 bases remaining between them. Germline CDR1 is SGDLS and CDR2 is YYNGEE. This CDR3 spans 15 amino acids. The CDR3 sequence is CASSPDSLSYNEQFF. In DNA, the CDR3 is TGTGCCAGCAGCCCGGACTCCCTCTCCTACAATGAGCAGTTCTTC.

The V gene is TRBV6-5, the J gene TRBJ2-1; 10 nucleotides line up with TRBD1. Germline V gene sequence: CDR1 MNHEY, CDR2 SVGAGI. Germline trimming cut 4 bases from V and 3 bases from J; bases unmatched to any gene: 6. This CDR3 is 16 amino acids long. In DNA form, the CDR3 reads TGTGCCAGCAGTTTCGGGACAGGGGATATCTACAATGAGCAGTTCTTC. Amino acids: CASSFGTGDIYNEQFF.

The chain joins TRBV28 to TRBJ2-3; D not certain. The CDR3 runs to 14 residues. V lost 7 bases to trimming and J lost 5 bases, with 16 bases between them. Germline V gene lookup returns CDR1 MDHEN and CDR2 SYDVKM. The CDR3 nucleotides read TGTGCCAGCACCCCCCGCGGCTTTGGAGATACGCAGTATTTT. Protein: CASTPRGFGDTQYF.

This sequence joins TRBV9 and TRBJ2-7; TRBD2 agrees at 8 bases. V shed 4 bases and J 4 bases; nucleotides not matched to a gene: 7. Germline values: CDR1 SGDLS, CDR2 YYNGEE. This CDR3 is 14 amino acids long. CDR3 residues: CASSLGRGSYEQYF. The CDR3 coding sequence is TGTGCCAGCAGCCTCGGGAGGGGTAGTTACGAGCAGTACTTC.

This sequence joins TRBV30 and TRBJ2-6; D is uncertain. Trimming took 2 bases from V and 0 from J, leaving 5 bases between them. Germline V lookup: CDR1 GTSNPN, CDR2 SVGIG (reference sequence). The CDR3 totals 14 residues. Here the CDR3 reads CAWSSSSGANVLTF. CDR3 nucleotide sequence: TGTGCCTGGAGTTCAAGCTCTGGGGCCAACGTCCTGACTTTC.

The J gene is TRBJ2-7, the V gene TRBV27; maybe TRBD2 (7 bases). CDR3 length: 15 amino acids. Germline CDR1 MNHEY, CDR2 SMNVEV (reference sequence). Trimming shortened V by 3 bases and J by 3 bases, and 15 bases separated the two germline ends. CDR3 sequence (DNA): TGTGCCAGCAGTTTGGGGGGAGGGGGAATCTACGAGCAGTACTTC. Amino acids: CASSLGGGGIYEQYF.

The V call is TRBV6-5, the J call TRBJ2-7, with 8 bases fitting TRBD2. The CDR3 runs 14 residues. Trimming at V came to 7 bases and at J to 3 bases, leaving 8 bases not matched to a gene. Germline V gene lookup returns CDR1 MNHEY and CDR2 SVGAGI. In nucleotides, the CDR3 is TGTGCCAGCAATCGGGGGGGGGAGGACTACGAGCAGTACTTC. The encoded protein is CASNRGGEDYEQYF.

Only one count was recorded for this clone. The chain has TRBV11-3 and TRBJ1-1; D gene unclear. V was shortened by 1 base and J by 11 bases, with 14 bases between the two germline ends. The CDR3 runs to 13 residues. Germline values: CDR1 SGHNT, CDR2 YENEEA. CDR3 sequence reads: CASSLGSLTPAFF. CDR3 in DNA: TGTGCCAGCAGCTTAGGGAGTCTTACTCCGGCTTTCTTT.

The chain joins TRBV6-5 to TRBJ1-1, with D unresolved. Looked up from germline, CDR1 is MNHEY and CDR2 is SVGAGI. This CDR3 is 14 amino acids long. The V gene lost 3 bases and the J gene lost 4 bases, with 12 bases spanning the gap. The CDR3: CASSYYDSRTEAFF. The CDR3 DNA reads TGTGCCAGCAGTTATTACGACTCTCGCACTGAAGCTTTCTTT.

This clone counts as medium-sized. The chain joins TRBV5-6 to TRBJ2-7; no firm D call. This CDR3 region has 15 residues. In germline, CDR1 is SGHDT, CDR2 YYEEEE. V shed 3 bases and J shed 0 bases, with 13 bases lying between them. Here the CDR3 reads CASSSKRAYSYEQYF. For the CDR3, the DNA is TGTGCCAGCAGCTCGAAAAGGGCCTACTCCTACGAGCAGTACTTC.

This chain uses TRBV27 with TRBJ2-6, with no clear D. CDR1 and CDR2 (germline): MNHEY, SMNVEV (reference sequence). This CDR3 has 15 residues. V lost 0 bases and J 0 bases, leaving 3 bases between the germline ends. The CDR3 DNA is TGTGCCAGCAGTTTATCCTACTCTGGGGCCAACGTCCTGACTTTC. Its translation: CASSLSYSGANVLTF.

V usage is TRBV27 and J usage is TRBJ2-3, with unresolved D. This CDR3 has 14 amino acids. The V gene lost 7 bases and the J gene lost 1 base, with 12 bases spanning the gap. The germline gives CDR1 MNHEY, CDR2 SMNVEV (reference sequence). CDR3: CASTWQPGTDTQYF. The CDR3 bases are TGTGCCAGCACTTGGCAGCCAGGCACAGATACGCAGTATTTT.

The chain uses TRBV15 and TRBJ1-6; TRBD1 matches at 7 bases. Germline V gene lookup returns CDR1 LNHNV and CDR2 YYDKDF (reference sequence). The ends lost 1 base at V and 0 bases at J; junction bases unmatched: 6. CDR3 length: 18 amino acids. The DNA of the CDR3 is TGTGCCACCAGCAGAGTTGAGGGGGCGAGCTCCTATAATTCACCCCTCCACTTT. This encodes CATSRVEGASSYNSPLHF.